This T cell receptor beta chain was observed in a study of CD8+CD57+ T cells in acquired aplastic anemia. CDR3 length equals 16 residues. Between the trimmed V and J ends, which lost 11 bases and 0 bases, there was a span of 20 bases. CDR1 SGHTA and CDR2 FQGNSA come from the germline V gene. This clonotype showed up just a few times. Its cognate antigen is unknown. Study findings and constraints: Shared by patients and controls, almost 30 CD8+ CDR3s were abundant in patients.

Both TCR beta VDJ combination and CDR3 sequence profiling were carried out. Genomic DNA was the template for this profiling. Each CDR3 protein gets one entry after TCRdb re-called the reads with MiXCR. The table has hundreds of thousands of distinct CDR3 sequences, 55% to 75% seen once. Material: sorted CD4+, CD8+, or CD8+CD57+ T cells (not recorded which) from PBMCs. This clonotype was sampled from a human donor in good health, serving as a control. V usage is TRBV7-2 and J usage is TRBJ1-3, with TRBD1 as a possible D gene (5 bases). CDR3 nucleotide sequence: TGTGCCGGCGGCCTCACTGGGGGGAACTCTGGAAACACCATATATTTT. Translated: CAGGLTGGNSGNTIYF.